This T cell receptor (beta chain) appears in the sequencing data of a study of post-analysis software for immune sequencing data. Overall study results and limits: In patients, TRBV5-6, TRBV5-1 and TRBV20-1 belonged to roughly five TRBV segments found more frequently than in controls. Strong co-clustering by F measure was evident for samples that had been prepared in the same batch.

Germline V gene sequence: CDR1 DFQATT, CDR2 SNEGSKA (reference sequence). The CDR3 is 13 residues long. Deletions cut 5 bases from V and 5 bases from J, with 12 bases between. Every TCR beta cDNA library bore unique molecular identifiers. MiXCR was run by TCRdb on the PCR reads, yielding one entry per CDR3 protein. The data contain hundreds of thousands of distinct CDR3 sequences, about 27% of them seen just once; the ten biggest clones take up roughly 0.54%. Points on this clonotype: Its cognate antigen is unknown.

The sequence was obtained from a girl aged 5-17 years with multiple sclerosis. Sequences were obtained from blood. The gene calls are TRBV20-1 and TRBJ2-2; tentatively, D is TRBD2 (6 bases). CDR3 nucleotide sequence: TGCAGTGCTCAAGTTCGGGGGACCGGGGAGCTGTTTTTT. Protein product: CSAQVRGTGELFF.